This entry describes one T cell receptor beta chain. The antigen remains unidentified. Ahead of sequencing, the ViraFEST assay grew antigen-specific CD4+ T cells using viral peptide pools. Cells that had been cultured for 9 to 10 days were the source of isolated CD4+ T cells. No vaccinee had earlier SARS-CoV-2 infection, and nucleocapsid antibodies were negative. V shed 7 bases, J shed 2 bases, and the junction held 4 bases outside the gene matches. There are 13 residues in the CDR3. These data belong to a study of vaccination effects on CD4 cells after COVID-19. Generated by immunoSEQ multiplex PCR, the TCRdb table keeps only in-frame clones and is missing some. Among 20,000 to 25,000 clones listed, approximately 70% were seen once.

This sequence originates from a human donor who received a COVID-19 vaccine. The sequences come from CD4+ T cells from PBMCs cultured with HCoV-NL63 spike peptides, collected before COVID-19 vaccination. The rearrangement joins TRBV12-3 or TRBV12-4 to TRBJ2-7; TRBD2 agrees at 8 bases. The CDR3: CASTPGLAYEQYF. The DNA of the CDR3 is TGTGCCAGCACCCCGGGACTAGCCTACGAGCAGTACTTC.